These 26 T cell receptor beta chains share one sample of origin, sequenced in a study of control samples from healthy donors and cancer patients. Produced via immunoSEQ multiplex PCR; TCRdb's table is partial and in-frame only. The sample yields some 100,000 clones, about 89% seen once. Material: blood. The receptors were gathered from a woman in her 50s in good health.

V usage is TRBV3-1 (or the pseudogene TRBV3-2) and J usage is TRBJ2-3; D is unresolved. CDR1 is LGHDT, CDR2 YNNKEL, per germline (reference sequence). V lost 1 base and J 0 bases, leaving 11 bases between the germline ends. This CDR3 is built from 16 residues. CDR3 region: CASSQGTKCSTDTQYF. As DNA, the CDR3 is TGTGCCAGCAGCCAAGGAACGAAGTGTAGCACAGATACGCAGTATTTT.

This chain uses TRBV7-9 with TRBJ1-1, with TRBD1 as a possible D gene (6 bases). Germline V lookup: CDR1 SEHNR, CDR2 FQNEAQ (reference sequence). V was shortened by 5 bases and J by 3 bases, with 22 bases between the two germline ends. The CDR3 is made up of 17 amino acids. In DNA, the CDR3 is TGTGCCAGCAGCCTTAATCCGGGACACTCACTTTACACTGAAGCTTTCTTT. Amino acid sequence: CASSLNPGHSLYTEAFF. The full variable domain, rest sourced from reference TRBV7-9 and TRBJ1-1, is DTGVSQNPRHKITKRGQNVTFRCDPISEHNRLYWYRQTLGQGPEFLTYFQNEAQLEKSRLLSDRFSAERPKGSFSTLEIQRTEQGDSAMYLCASSLNPGHSLYTEAFFGQGTRLTVV.

This sequence joins TRBV30 and TRBJ1-3; 8 bases agree with TRBD1. Germline loops: CDR1 GTSNPN, CDR2 SVGIG (reference sequence). This CDR3 has 14 amino acids. The V segment lost 5 bases and the J segment 4 bases; nucleotides outside the gene matches: 7. CDR3 sequence reads: CAWWAGGAGNTIYF. The CDR3 nucleotides read TGTGCCTGGTGGGCAGGGGGCGCCGGAAACACCATATATTTT.

The genes are TRBV29-1 and TRBJ1-3; D remains unclear. The V end lost 5 bases, the J end lost 4 bases, and 12 bases lay between the germline ends. The V gene's germline CDR1 is SQVTM and CDR2 ANQGSEA. This CDR3 has 13 amino acids. CDR3 nucleotides: TGCAGCGTTAGGCCGGATTTGGGAAACACCATATATTTT. This gives the protein CSVRPDLGNTIYF. Full variable domain (outside the CDR3, taken from reference TRBV29-1 and TRBJ1-3): SAVISQKPSRDICQRGTSLTIQCQVDSQVTMMFWYRQQPGQSLTLIATANQGSEATYESGFVIDKFPISRPNLTFSTLTVSNMSPEDSSIYLCSVRPDLGNTIYFGEGSWLTVV.

This clone has only one observation. Different DNA sequences within this sample yield the same CDR3. The chain has TRBV7-2 and TRBJ2-2; D not resolved. CDR3 length: 13 residues. Trimming pared 3 bases from V and 8 bases from J, leaving 10 bases between. Germline CDR1 and CDR2: SGHTA and FQGNSA. The CDR3 sequence is CASSFRAAGELFF. CDR3 bases: TGTGCCAGCAGCTTTAGAGCCGCTGGGGAGCTGTTTTTT.

The chain recombines TRBV4-3 with TRBJ1-6, with a weak D call TRBD1 (5 bases). The germline CDR1 and CDR2 sequences are LGHNA and YSLEER. The length of the CDR3 is 15 residues. The V and J ends lost 3 bases and 9 bases respectively, with 15 bases between them. This CDR3 is CASSQSRGLASPLHF. The CDR3 coding sequence is TGCGCCAGCAGCCAGTCGCGGGGCCTTGCTTCACCCCTCCACTTT.

DNA for the CDR3: TGTGCCAGCAGCCCCCATTGGGCACTAGCGGGAGTAGGTGAGCAGTTCTTC. As protein: CASSPHWALAGVGEQFF. The genes are TRBV9 and TRBJ2-1; 11 positions match TRBD2. V shed 4 bases, J shed 9 bases, and the junction held 15 bases outside the gene matches. Germline V lookup: CDR1 SGDLS, CDR2 YYNGEE. This CDR3 comprises 17 residues.

The CDR3 region has the DNA TGTGCCAGCAGCCAAGAGGGGGCCCGACTCTACGAGCAGTACTTC. It is translated as CASSQEGARLYEQYF. The gene calls are TRBV7-8 and TRBJ2-7, with 7 bases lining up with TRBD1. Looked up from germline, CDR1 is SGHVS and CDR2 is FQNEAQ. The CDR3 sequence is 15 residues long. Germline trimming cut 5 bases from V and 3 bases from J; bases unmatched to any gene: 10.

The rearrangement uses TRBV30 and TRBJ1-5, with 7 bases identical to TRBD1. V gave up 7 bases and J gave up 4 bases; unmatched junction bases: 7. The CDR3 runs 13 residues. CDR1 and CDR2 from the germline V gene are GTSNPN and SVGIG (reference sequence). The CDR3 loop is CAFRGQTNQPQHF. For the CDR3, the DNA is TGTGCCTTCAGGGGACAGACGAATCAGCCCCAGCATTTT. The whole variable domain, remainder taken from reference TRBV30 and TRBJ1-5, is SQTIHQWPATLVQPVGSPLSLECTVEGTSNPNLYWYRQAAGRGLQLLFYSVGIGQISSEVPQNLSASRPQDRQFILSSKKLLLSDSGFYLCAFRGQTNQPQHFGDGTRLSIL.

The CDR3 nucleotides are TGTGCCAGCAGCAAACTCGTAACACGAAACACCGGGGAGCTGTTTTTT. Amino acid sequence: CASSKLVTRNTGELFF. The chain is built from TRBV21-1 and TRBJ2-2; TRBD1, as called in the table, went unchecked against the DNA. TRBV21-1 is classified as a pseudogene. The CDR3 is 16 residues long.

CDR3 coding DNA: TGCGCCAGCAGCACCTGGACAGCGAACACCGGGGAGCTGTTTTTT. Translation: CASSTWTANTGELFF. V and J are TRBV5-1 and TRBJ2-2, with D possibly TRBD1 on 6 matching bases. From germline, CDR1 is SGHRS and CDR2 YFSETQ. V lost 4 bases, J lost 0 bases, and 10 bases lay in between. The CDR3 is 15 residues long.

This clone appeared a few times. The chain joins TRBV7-9 to TRBJ1-1; D gene unclear. CDR1 SEHNR and CDR2 FQNEAQ come from the germline V gene (reference sequence). V was clipped by 2 bases and J by 0 bases, with 7 bases between them. The length of the CDR3 is 14 residues. CDR3 in DNA: TGTGCCAGCAGCTTAACCGAAATGAACACTGAAGCTTTCTTT. It encodes CASSLTEMNTEAFF. Drawing the rest from reference TRBV7-9 and TRBJ1-1, the complete variable domain is DTGVSQNPRHKITKRGQNVTFRCDPISEHNRLYWYRQTLGQGPEFLTYFQNEAQLEKSRLLSDRFSAERPKGSFSTLEIQRTEQGDSAMYLCASSLTEMNTEAFFGQGTRLTVV.

This clone showed up just once. V usage is TRBV20-1 and J usage is TRBJ2-5; no definite D call. Per the germline V gene, CDR1 is DFQATT and CDR2 is SNEGSKA (reference sequence). V was cut by 0 bases and J by 5 bases, with 4 bases left in between. CDR3 length: 11 residues. This chain's CDR3 is CSARDWETQYF. The DNA for the CDR3 is TGCAGTGCTAGAGACTGGGAGACCCAGTACTTC.

The chain is built from TRBV2 and TRBJ2-1, with a weak D call TRBD2 (6 bases). The V end lost 3 bases, the J end lost 5 bases, and 14 bases lay between the germline ends. This CDR3 has 15 amino acids. Per the germline V gene, CDR1 is SNHLY and CDR2 is FYNNEI. The CDR3 region is CASSDLWGENNEQFF. For the CDR3, the DNA is TGTGCCAGCAGTGACTTGTGGGGGGAGAACAATGAGCAGTTCTTC.

This clone occurred a few times. The V call is TRBV11-2, the J call TRBJ2-4; 7 nucleotides align to TRBD1. After removal of 0 bases from V and 9 bases from J, the junction contained 11 bases not matched to a gene. Germline loops: CDR1 SGHAT, CDR2 FQNNGV. The CDR3 covers 16 residues. For the CDR3, the DNA is TGTGCCAGCAGCTTAGAGGGGACAGAAATTCGGGTCATTCAGTACTTC. This codes for CASSLEGTEIRVIQYF.

The genes are TRBV24-1 and TRBJ1-5, with D possibly being TRBD1 (5 bases). Germline CDR1 KGHDR, CDR2 SFDVKD. The CDR3 has 16 amino acids. Trimming removed 4 bases from V and 6 bases from J, with 18 bases in between. The CDR3 nucleotides read TGTGCCACCAGTGAAGCCGGGACCCCGAGGGGTCAGCCCCAGCATTTT. This codes for CATSEAGTPRGQPQHF.

This chain connects TRBV7-2 to TRBJ2-1, with TRBD2 identical over 8 bases. The CDR3 extends over 17 amino acids. Germline CDR1 reads SGHTA; CDR2 reads FQGNSA. Trimming cost V 9 bases and J 0 bases; bases outside gene matches: 13. The CDR3 loop reads CASAAGGGTSSYNEQFF. The CDR3 bases are TGTGCCAGTGCGGCGGGGGGCGGTACAAGCTCCTACAATGAGCAGTTCTTC.

This chain connects TRBV2 to TRBJ1-4; the D gene is possibly TRBD1 (5 bases). Trimming removed 7 bases from V and 4 bases from J, with 10 bases in between. The CDR3 has 13 amino acids. CDR1 and CDR2 (germline): SNHLY, FYNNEI. The CDR3 nucleotides read TGTGCCAGCATAGGGCAGGGTAATGAAAAACTGTTTTTT. Protein sequence: CASIGQGNEKLFF.

This clone appeared many times. The chain has TRBV10-1 and TRBJ2-7, with no clear D. Germline loops: CDR1 WNHNN, CDR2 SYGVQD (reference sequence). There are 14 residues in the CDR3. The germline V and J ends were trimmed by 0 bases and 3 bases, with 9 bases remaining between them. The CDR3 loop is CASSESGRDYEQYF. The CDR3 nucleotides are TGCGCCAGCAGTGAGTCTGGCAGAGACTACGAGCAGTACTTC.

The chain joins TRBV15 to TRBJ1-1, with D possibly TRBD1 on 6 matching bases. The CDR3 is made up of 18 amino acids. Germline V gene lookup returns CDR1 LNHNV and CDR2 YYDKDF (reference sequence). Trimming removed 3 bases from V and 3 bases from J, with 23 bases in between. The CDR3 here is CATSSYPLGGGLDTEAFF. The CDR3 bases are TGTGCCACCAGCAGTTACCCTCTCGGCGGGGGGCTAGACACTGAAGCTTTCTTT.

The chain couples TRBV7-8 to TRBJ2-2; 9 bases line up with TRBD1. The germline V gene has CDR1 SGHVS and CDR2 FQNEAQ. This CDR3 spans 18 amino acids. Germline trimming cut 5 bases from V and 0 bases from J; bases unmatched to any gene: 10. Written as DNA, the CDR3 is TGTGCCAGCAGCGCCCCCGGGGGACAGGGCCCGAACACCGGGGAGCTGTTTTTT. Amino acids: CASSAPGGQGPNTGELFF.

The chain is built from TRBV19 and TRBJ2-7; 7 bases fit TRBD2. Germline trimming cut 5 bases from V and 4 bases from J; bases unmatched to any gene: 5. The CDR3 length is 13 residues. Germline V gene sequence: CDR1 LNHDA, CDR2 SQIVND (reference sequence). CDR3 sequence: CASSFGGGYEQYF. Written as DNA, the CDR3 is TGTGCCAGTAGTTTTGGGGGAGGGTACGAGCAGTACTTC.

The chain uses TRBV7-9 and TRBJ2-5; 10 bases match TRBD1. This CDR3 region has 15 residues. In germline, CDR1 is SEHNR, CDR2 FQNEAQ (reference sequence). The J segment lost 5 bases and the V segment lost 5 bases, leaving 8 bases of the junction unmatched. CDR3 sequence: CASSHRDRGTETQYF. The CDR3 nucleotides are TGTGCCAGCAGCCACCGGGACAGGGGTACCGAGACCCAGTACTTC.

V is TRBV5-1 and J is TRBJ1-4; D is unresolved. Germline loops: CDR1 SGHRS, CDR2 YFSETQ. V was shortened by 4 bases and J by 0 bases, with 16 bases between the two germline ends. CDR3 length: 17 amino acids. The CDR3 sequence is CASSANAGSATNEKLFF. The CDR3 bases are TGCGCCAGCAGCGCAAATGCGGGGTCTGCAACTAATGAAAAACTGTTTTTT.

The chain couples TRBV11-2 to TRBJ1-4; 8 nucleotides match TRBD1. The germline gives CDR1 SGHAT, CDR2 FQNNGV. With V trimmed by 5 bases and J by 7 bases, 9 bases remained unmatched. CDR3 length equals 15 residues. The CDR3 nucleotides are TGTGCCAGCAGCCCATGGACAGGGAAGGGTGAAAAACTGTTTTTT. It encodes CASSPWTGKGEKLFF.

This clone was observed a single time. V gene TRBV25-1 combines with J gene TRBJ2-2, with D tentatively TRBD1 or TRBD2 (5 bases each). The CDR3 covers 15 residues. V was pared by 3 bases and J by 6 bases, with 14 bases between. CDR1 and CDR2 from the germline V gene are MGHDK and SYGVNS. CDR3 residues: CASSDWDLGAGELFF. CDR3 coding DNA: TGTGCCAGCAGTGATTGGGATTTGGGGGCCGGGGAGCTGTTTTTT. Filled out from reference TRBV25-1 and TRBJ2-2, the complete variable domain reads EADIYQTPRYLVIGTGKKITLECSQTMGHDKMYWYQQDPGMELHLIHYSYGVNSTEKGDLSSESTVSRIRTEHFPLTLESARPSHTSQYLCASSDWDLGAGELFFGEGSRLTVL.